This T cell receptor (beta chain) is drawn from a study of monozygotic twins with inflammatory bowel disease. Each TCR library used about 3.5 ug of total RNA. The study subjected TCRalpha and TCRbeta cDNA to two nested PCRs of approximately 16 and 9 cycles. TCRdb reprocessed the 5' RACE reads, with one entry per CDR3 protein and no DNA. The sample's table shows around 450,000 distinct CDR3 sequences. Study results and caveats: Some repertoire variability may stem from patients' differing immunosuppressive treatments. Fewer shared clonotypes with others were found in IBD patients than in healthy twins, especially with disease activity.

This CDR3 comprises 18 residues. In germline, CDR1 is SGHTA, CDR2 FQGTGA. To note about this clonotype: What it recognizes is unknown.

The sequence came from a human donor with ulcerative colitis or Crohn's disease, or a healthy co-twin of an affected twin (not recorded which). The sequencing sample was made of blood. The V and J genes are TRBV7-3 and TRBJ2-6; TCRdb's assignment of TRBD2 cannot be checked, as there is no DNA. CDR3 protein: CASSLGLAGDSGANVLTF.